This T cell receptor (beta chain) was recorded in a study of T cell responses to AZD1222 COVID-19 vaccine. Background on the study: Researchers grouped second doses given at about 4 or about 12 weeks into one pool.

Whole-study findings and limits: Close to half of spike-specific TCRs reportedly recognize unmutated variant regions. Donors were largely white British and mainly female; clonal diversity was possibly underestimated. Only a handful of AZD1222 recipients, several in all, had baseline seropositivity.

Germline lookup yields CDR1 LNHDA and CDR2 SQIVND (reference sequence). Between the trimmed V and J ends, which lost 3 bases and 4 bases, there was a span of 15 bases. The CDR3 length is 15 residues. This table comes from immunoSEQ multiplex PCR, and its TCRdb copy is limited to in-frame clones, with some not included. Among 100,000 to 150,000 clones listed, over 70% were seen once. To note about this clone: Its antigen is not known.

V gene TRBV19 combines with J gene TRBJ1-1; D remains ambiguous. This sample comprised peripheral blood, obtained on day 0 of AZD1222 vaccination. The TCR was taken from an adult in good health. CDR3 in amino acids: CASSIGQAGSTEAFF. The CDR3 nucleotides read TGTGCCAGTAGTATCGGTCAAGCGGGTAGCACTGAAGCTTTCTTT.